This T cell receptor beta chain was observed in a study of T cell repertoires in cytomegalovirus infection. Study-level background: Recently identified HLA-C-restricted CMV epitopes were used, and well-studied HLA-B-restricted CMV epitopes were used as well. Public TCR beta signatures indicated both CMV infection and matching HLA type.

V was shortened by 2 bases and J by 6 bases, with 17 bases between the two germline ends. CDR3 size: 15 residues. TCRdb called the reads again in MiXCR, with one record for every CDR3 protein. Among roughly 110,000 distinct CDR3 sequences listed, around 31% were seen once. About this clonotype: The target antigen is unknown.

The sequence derives from a human donor in good health (CMV status not recorded). Some clones in this sample may be carry-over from other donors' samples. The chain joins TRBV12-3 or TRBV12-4 to TRBJ2-7, with TRBD1 as a possible D gene (6 bases). Sequenced here: CD8+ T cells from cultured PBMCs, sampled from culture after CMV antigen stimulation. The CDR3 bases are TGTGCCAGCAGTTTATTTGGACAGAGTGCGATCGAGCAGTACTTC. Its translation is CASSLFGQSAIEQYF.